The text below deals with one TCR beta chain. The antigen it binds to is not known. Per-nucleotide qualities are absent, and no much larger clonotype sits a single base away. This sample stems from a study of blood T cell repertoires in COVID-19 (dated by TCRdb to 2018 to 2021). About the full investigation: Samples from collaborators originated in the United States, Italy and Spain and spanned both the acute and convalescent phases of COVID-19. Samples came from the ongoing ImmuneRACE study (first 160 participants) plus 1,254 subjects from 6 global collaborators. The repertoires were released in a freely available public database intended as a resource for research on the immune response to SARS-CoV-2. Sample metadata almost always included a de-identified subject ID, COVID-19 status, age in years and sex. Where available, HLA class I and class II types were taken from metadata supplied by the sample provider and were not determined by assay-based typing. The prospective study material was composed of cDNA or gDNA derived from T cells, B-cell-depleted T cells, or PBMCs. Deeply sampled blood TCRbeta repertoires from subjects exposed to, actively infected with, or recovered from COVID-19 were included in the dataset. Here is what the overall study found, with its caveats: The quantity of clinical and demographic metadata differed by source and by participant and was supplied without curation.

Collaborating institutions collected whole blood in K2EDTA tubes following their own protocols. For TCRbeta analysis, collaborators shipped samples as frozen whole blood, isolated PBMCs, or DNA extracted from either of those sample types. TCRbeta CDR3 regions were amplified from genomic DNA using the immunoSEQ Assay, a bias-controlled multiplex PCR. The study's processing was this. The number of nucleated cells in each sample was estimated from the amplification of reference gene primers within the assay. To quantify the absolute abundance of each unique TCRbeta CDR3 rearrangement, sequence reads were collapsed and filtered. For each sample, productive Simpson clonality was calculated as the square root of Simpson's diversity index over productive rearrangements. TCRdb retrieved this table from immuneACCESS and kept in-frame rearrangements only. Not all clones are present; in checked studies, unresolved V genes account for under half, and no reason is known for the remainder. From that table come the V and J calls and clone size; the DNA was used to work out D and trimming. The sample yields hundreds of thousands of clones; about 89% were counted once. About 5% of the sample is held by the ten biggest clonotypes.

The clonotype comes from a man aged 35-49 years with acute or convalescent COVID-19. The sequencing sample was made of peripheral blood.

The DNA sequence follows: TGTGCTAGTGGTTTGTGGCTGAACACTGAAGCTTTCTTT. Its coded protein is CASGLWLNTEAFF. The chain couples TRBV12-5 to TRBJ1-1; no D segment can be confidently identified. Reading the germline V gene gives CDR1 LGHNT and CDR2 FRNRAP. Spanning cysteine to phenylalanine, the CDR3 consists of 13 amino acids. Only CDR3 DNA is held: 39 bases, read in frame from base 1. V sheds 2 bases and J sheds 0 bases, leaving 4 bases between their ends.